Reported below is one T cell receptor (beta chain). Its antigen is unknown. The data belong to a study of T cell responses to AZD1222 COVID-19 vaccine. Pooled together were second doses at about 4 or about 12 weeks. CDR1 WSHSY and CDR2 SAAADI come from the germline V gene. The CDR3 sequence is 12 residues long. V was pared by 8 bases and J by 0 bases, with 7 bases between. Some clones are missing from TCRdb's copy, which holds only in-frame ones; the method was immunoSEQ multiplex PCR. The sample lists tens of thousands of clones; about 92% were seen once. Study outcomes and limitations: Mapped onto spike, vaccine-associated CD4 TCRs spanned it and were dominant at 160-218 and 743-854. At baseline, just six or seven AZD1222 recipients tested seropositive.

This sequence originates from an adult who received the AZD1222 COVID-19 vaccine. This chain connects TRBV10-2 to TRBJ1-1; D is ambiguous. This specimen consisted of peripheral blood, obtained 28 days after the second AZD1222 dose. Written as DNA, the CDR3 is TGCGCCAGCGGACGGATGAACACTGAAGCTTTCTTT. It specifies CASGRMNTEAFF.